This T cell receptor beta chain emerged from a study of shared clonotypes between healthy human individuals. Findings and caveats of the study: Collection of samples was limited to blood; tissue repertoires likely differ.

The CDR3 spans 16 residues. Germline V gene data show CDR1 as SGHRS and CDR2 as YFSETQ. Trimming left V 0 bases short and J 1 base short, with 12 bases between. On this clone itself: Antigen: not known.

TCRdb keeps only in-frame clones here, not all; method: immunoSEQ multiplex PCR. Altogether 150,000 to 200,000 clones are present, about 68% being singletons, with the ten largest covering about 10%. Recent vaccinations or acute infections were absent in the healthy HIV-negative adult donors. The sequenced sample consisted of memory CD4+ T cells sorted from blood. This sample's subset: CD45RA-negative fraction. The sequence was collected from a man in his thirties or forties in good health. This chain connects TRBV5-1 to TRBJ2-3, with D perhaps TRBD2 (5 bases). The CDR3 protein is CASSLAPSSGTDTQYF. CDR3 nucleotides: TGCGCCAGCAGCTTGGCCCCGAGTAGCGGCACAGATACGCAGTATTTT.